The clone carrying this T cell receptor (beta chain) has a handful of counts. Its specificity is unknown. This CDR3 region has 15 residues. Germline V CDR1 and CDR2: MNHEY, SMNVEV (reference sequence). With V trimmed by 5 bases and J by 0 bases, 2 bases remained unmatched. The sample is drawn from a study of shared clonotypes between healthy human individuals. The healthy adult donors were HIV-negative and reported no recent acute infections or vaccinations. Partitioning of CD4+ cells yielded a CD45RA+ naive subset and a CD45RA-negative memory subset. Method: immunoSEQ multiplex PCR; TCRdb's copy keeps in-frame clones and lacks some. The sample shows some 680,000 clones, more than 70% of them seen only once. Study results and limitations: In having few donors, the study represented limited genetic and exposure-history diversity.

The sample taken for sequencing was memory CD4+ T cells sorted from blood. The subset: CD45RA-negative fraction. The V call is TRBV27, the J call TRBJ2-1; 9 bases agree with TRBD2. The clonotype comes from a woman in her twenties or thirties in good health. The CDR3 protein is CASSKTSGSYNEQFF. The DNA for the CDR3 is TGTGCCAGCAGTAAGACTAGCGGCTCCTACAATGAGCAGTTCTTC.